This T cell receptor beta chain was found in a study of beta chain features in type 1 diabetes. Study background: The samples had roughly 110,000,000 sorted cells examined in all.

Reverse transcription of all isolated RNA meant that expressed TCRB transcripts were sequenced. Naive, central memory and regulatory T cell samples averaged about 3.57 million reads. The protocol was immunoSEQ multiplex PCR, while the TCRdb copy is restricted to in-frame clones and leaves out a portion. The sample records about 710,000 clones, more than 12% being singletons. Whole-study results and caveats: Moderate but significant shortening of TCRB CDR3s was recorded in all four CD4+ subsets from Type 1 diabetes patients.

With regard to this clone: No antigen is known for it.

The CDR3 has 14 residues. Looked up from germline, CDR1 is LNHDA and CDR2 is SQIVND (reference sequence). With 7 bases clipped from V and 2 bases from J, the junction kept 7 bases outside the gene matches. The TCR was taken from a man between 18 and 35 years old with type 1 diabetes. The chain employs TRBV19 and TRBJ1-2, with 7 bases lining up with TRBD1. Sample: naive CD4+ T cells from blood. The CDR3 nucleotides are TGTGCCAGTATTCCAGAGGGACAGAACTATGGCTACACCTTC. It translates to CASIPEGQNYGYTF.